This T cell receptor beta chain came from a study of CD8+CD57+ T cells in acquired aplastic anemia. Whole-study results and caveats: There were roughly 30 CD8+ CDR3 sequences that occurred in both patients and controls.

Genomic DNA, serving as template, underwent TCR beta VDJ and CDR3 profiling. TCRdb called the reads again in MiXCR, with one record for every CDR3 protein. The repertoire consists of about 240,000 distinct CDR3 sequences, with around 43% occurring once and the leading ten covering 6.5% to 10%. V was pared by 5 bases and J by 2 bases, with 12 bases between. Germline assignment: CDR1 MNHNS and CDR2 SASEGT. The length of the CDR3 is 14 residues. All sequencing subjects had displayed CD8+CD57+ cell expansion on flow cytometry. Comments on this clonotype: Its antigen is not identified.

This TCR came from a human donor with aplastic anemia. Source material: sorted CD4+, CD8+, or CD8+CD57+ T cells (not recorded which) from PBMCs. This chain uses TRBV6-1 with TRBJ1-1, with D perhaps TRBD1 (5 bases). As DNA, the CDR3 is TGTGCCAGCAGTTTTCGGGACCACAACACTGAAGCTTTCTTT. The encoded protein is CASSFRDHNTEAFF.